This T cell receptor beta chain stems from a study of T cell responses to AZD1222 COVID-19 vaccine. CDR1 is SGHDN, CDR2 FVKESK, per germline. The J segment lost 5 bases and the V segment lost 3 bases, leaving 4 bases of the junction unmatched. CDR3 length: 15 amino acids. Clones were read by immunoSEQ multiplex PCR, and TCRdb kept only the in-frame ones, dropping some. The sample holds approximately 180,000 clones; just over 85% are singletons and the top ten take approximately 7.7%. This clonotype was obtained from an adult in good health. The sample consisted of peripheral blood, taken on day 0 of AZD1222 vaccination. The chain recombines TRBV14 with TRBJ2-1; 10 nucleotides align to TRBD1. In nucleotides, the CDR3 is TGTGCCAGCAGCCACCCGGACAGGGGGGACAATGAGCAGTTCTTC. Translating gives CASSHPDRGDNEQFF.